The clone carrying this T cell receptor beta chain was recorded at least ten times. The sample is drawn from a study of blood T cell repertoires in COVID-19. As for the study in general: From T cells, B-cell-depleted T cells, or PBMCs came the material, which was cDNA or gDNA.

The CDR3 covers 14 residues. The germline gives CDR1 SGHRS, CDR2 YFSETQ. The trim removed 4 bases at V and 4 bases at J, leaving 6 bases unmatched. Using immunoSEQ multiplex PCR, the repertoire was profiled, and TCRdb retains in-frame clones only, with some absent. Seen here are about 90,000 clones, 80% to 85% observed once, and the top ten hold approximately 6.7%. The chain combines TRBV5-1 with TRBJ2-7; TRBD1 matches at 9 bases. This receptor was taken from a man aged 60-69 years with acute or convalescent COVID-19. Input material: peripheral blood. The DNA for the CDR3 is TGCGCCAGCAGCGCCGGGACAGGGAATTACGAGCAGTACTTC. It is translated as CASSAGTGNYEQYF. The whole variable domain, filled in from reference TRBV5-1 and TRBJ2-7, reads KAGVTQTPRYLIKTRGQQVTLSCSPISGHRSVSWYQQTPGQGLQFLFEYFSETQRNKGNFPGRFSGRQFSNSRSEMNVSTLELGDSALYLCASSAGTGNYEQYFGPGTRLTVT.